This T cell receptor beta chain is drawn from a study of spatial heterogeneity in lung cancer (dated by TCRdb to between 2017 and 2020). About the full investigation: More beta-chain than alpha-chain transcripts were consistently detected, likely reflecting higher beta-chain transcript abundance. A strong correlation was found between TCR transcript counts in tumor regions and a T cell transcriptional module score from matched bulk RNA-seq. In the raw uncorrected reads, each unique combination of TCR and UMI appeared more than ten times on average. In non-small cell lung cancer, the study quantitatively compared TCR alpha and beta repertoires across several tumor regions, matched nontumor lung, and blood. TCR repertoire features were related to nonsynonymous mutation counts determined by whole-exome sequencing of tumor tissue. Both alpha and beta chains were TCR-sequenced in samples taken at surgery, namely 220 tumor regions, around 61 matched nontumor lung samples and around 53 PBMC samples.

The time point label for this specimen denotes: sample taken at primary tumor resection. The donors were some 70 patients from the lung TRACERx cohort who had early-stage, untreated non-small cell lung cancer. TCR sequencing used whole RNA extracted from tumor and nontumor lung tissue, or from cryopreserved PBMC samples, without cell sorting. Only patients for whom sufficient RNA was available from at least two tumor regions were selected for TCR sequencing. A lung pathologist reviewed the tumor and adjacent nontumor lung specimens before the specimens were selected. Receptors were amplified or captured by 5' RACE. TCRdb names NextSeq 500 as the instrument used. In the TCR library protocol, a unique molecular identifier was attached to each TCR cDNA molecule so that PCR and sequencing errors could be corrected. The original methods were these. Decombinator tools were used for TCR identification, UMI-based error correction and CDR3 extraction. Expanded TCRs were defined as those above a frequency of 2 per 1,000, corresponding to the top 1% of the tumor frequency distribution. Expanded tumor TCRs statistically deemed absent (corrected P<0.05) from at least one tumor region were classed as regional, and all other expanded tumor TCRs were classed as ubiquitous. Rényi diversity was computed with the R vegan package after subsampling each repertoire 100 times to 5,000 TCRs. CDR3 similarity networks were built from amino acid triplet string-kernel similarity, connecting CDR3s with pairwise similarity above 0.82. Clones were called with MiXCR by TCRdb after fastp trimmed the public reads at Q25, and only in-frame beta chains were retained. Identical CDR3 proteins give one entry, which carries the most common genes and DNA. The V and J calls were determined by TCRdb, not by the authors. The sample yields fewer than 30,000 distinct CDR3 sequences; about 7.6% were counted once. Of the sample, over 20% is held by the ten largest clones.

CDR1 ENHRY and CDR2 SYGVKD were looked up in the germline V gene. V and J are truncated by 7 bases and 8 bases respectively, leaving an intervening sequence of 17 bases. Taken from cysteine to phenylalanine, the CDR3 has 13 residues. Only CDR3 DNA remains: 39 bases, in frame from the first base. This clonotype was counted at least ten times. Its antigen is still unknown. No per-base quality is available; no much larger clone lies one base away. Overall results and qualifications from the work: TCR-seq coverage of tumor T cells was estimated to be only about 6.7% for alpha chains and about 12% for beta chains. The count of ubiquitous expanded TCRs correlated with the count of ubiquitous nonsynonymous mutations, and the count of regional expanded TCRs correlated with the count of regional nonsynonymous mutations. A correlation was observed between the number of expanded intratumoral alpha and beta TCRs and the tumor nonsynonymous mutation count. Confirming at a functional level the hypothesis that regional TCRs recognize regional mutations was considered to require additional single-cell paired TCR alpha and beta sequencing.

The specimen comprised lung tumor tissue, sampled at surgery. The origin of this receptor is a male donor with early-stage non-small cell lung cancer. The chain is made from TRBV10-3 and TRBJ1-1; the D gene is perhaps TRBD1, from 6 matching bases. Here is the DNA: TGTGCCATCAAGACAGGAGGCCCGCAGGAAGCTTTCTTT. Protein translation: CAIKTGGPQEAFF.